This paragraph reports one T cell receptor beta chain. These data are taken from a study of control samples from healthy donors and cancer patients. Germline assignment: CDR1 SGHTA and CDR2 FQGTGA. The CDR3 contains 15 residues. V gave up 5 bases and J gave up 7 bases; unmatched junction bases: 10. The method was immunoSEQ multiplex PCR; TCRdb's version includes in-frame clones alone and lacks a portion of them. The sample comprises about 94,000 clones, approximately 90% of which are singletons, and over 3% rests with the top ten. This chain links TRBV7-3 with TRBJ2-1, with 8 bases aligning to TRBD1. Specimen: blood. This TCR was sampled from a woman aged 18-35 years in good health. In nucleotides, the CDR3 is TGTGCCAGCAGCCTTGACCCAGGGGGCGTTAATGAGCAGTTCTTC. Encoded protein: CASSLDPGGVNEQFF. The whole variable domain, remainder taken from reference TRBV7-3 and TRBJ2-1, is GAGVSQTPSNKVTEKGKYVELRCDPISGHTALYWYRQSLGQGPEFLIYFQGTGAADDSGLPNDRFFAVRPEGSVSTLKIQRTERGDSAVYLCASSLDPGGVNEQFFGPGTRLTVL.